This TCR beta chain came from a study of blood T cells in healthy people across ages. Then a second PCR, running about 6 to 12 cycles, was carried out with a sample-barcoded 5' primer and a J-beta primer mix. One entry per CDR3 protein, called by TCRdb with MiXCR from the 5' RACE reads. The sample holds 1.5 million to 2 million distinct CDR3 sequences, roughly 52% seen once. The table lists this clonotype with a few counts. The antigen remains unidentified. Study results and limitations: With naive T cell percentage, TCR beta diversity showed a strong correlation.

Germline V CDR1 and CDR2: LGHNA, YSLEER. The trim removed 0 bases at V and 4 bases at J, leaving 17 bases unmatched. CDR3 length: 19 amino acids. The V gene is TRBV4-3, the J gene TRBJ2-5, with TRBD2 identical over 7 bases. The specimen sequenced was blood. The sequence derives from a woman aged 40-49 years in good health. This chain's CDR3 is CASSQEVAVMSGKRETQYF. In nucleotides, the CDR3 is TGCGCCAGCAGCCAAGAAGTGGCGGTTATGAGCGGGAAAAGAGAGACCCAGTACTTC.